These T cell receptor beta chains were read from a single sample in a study of T cells in Graves' hyperthyroidism and ophthalmopathy. TCRdb re-analysed the multiplex PCR reads in MiXCR, keeping a single row per CDR3 protein. The table has a few hundred thousand distinct CDR3 sequences, 15% to 20% seen once. The sequencing sample was made of blood. These receptors originate from a woman aged 40-49 years with Graves' ophthalmopathy. CDR3s include the opening cysteine and the closing phenylalanine or tryptophan. A D gene is named only where the DNA matches it firmly. Only some rows state a clone size, as once, few, many or a class for expanded clones.

j_call v_call clone_size d_call cdr3_nt cdr3_aa
TRBJ2-3 TRBV28 . . TGTGCCAGGGGTGGCCGGGGGCGGGAGACAGATACGCAGTATTTT CARGGRGRETDTQYF
TRBJ2-1 TRBV7-3 . TRBD2 TGTGCCAGCAGCCCCCAGGGGCTAGCGGGGTTGGGTGAGCAGTTCTTC CASSPQGLAGLGEQFF
TRBJ1-2 TRBV6-1 many TRBD1 TGTGCCAGCAGCGTACGACAGGGCTTGGATTCCATCTATGGCTACACCTTC CASSVRQGLDSIYGYTF
TRBJ1-1 TRBV10-3 many TRBD1 TGTGCCAGCGGGGACAGGCGGTGGAACACTGAAGCTTTCTTT CASGDRRWNTEAFF
TRBJ1-2 TRBV5-5 . . TGTGCCAGCAGCTTGGTCAGACCCGACTATGGCTACACCTTC CASSLVRPDYGYTF
TRBJ2-1 TRBV19 . TRBD2 TGTGCCAGTAGTTCCCCCGGGACTAGTAATGAGCAGTTCTTC CASSSPGTSNEQFF
TRBJ2-5 TRBV6-2/TRBV6-3 few . TGTGCCAGCAGTGTCTCCACAGGGTGGGGGGAGACCCAGTACTTC CASSVSTGWGETQYF
TRBJ1-1 TRBV4-1 . . TGCGCCAGCAGCCAAGTGGGGGGGGGACGGATTGAAGCTTTCTTT CASSQVGGGRIEAFF
TRBJ2-7 TRBV30 many . TGTGCCGGGGGCAGCTCTTCCTACGAGCAGTACTTC CAGGSSSYEQYF
TRBJ1-4 TRBV28 . . TGTGCCAGCAGTTCCCTAGGGGTGGAAAAACTGTTTTTT CASSSLGVEKLFF
TRBJ2-1 TRBV29-1 many . TGCAGCGTTGCGGCAGCGTACAATGAGCAGTTCTTC CSVAAAYNEQFF
TRBJ2-4 TRBV12-3/TRBV12-4 few TRBD1 TGTGCCAGCAGGAGTGCCGGGACAGGCAAAAACATTCAGTACTTC CASRSAGTGKNIQYF
TRBJ2-5 TRBV6-2/TRBV6-3 many TRBD2 TGTGCCAGCAGTCCCGGGACTAGCGGGGGGACGCAAGAGACCCAGTACTTC CASSPGTSGGTQETQYF
TRBJ2-5 TRBV2 many . TGTGCCAGCAGTGAAGGGGTTACTAGTGAGGAGACCCAGTACTTC CASSEGVTSEETQYF